This T cell receptor (beta chain) was obtained from a study of CD8 T cells in ankylosing spondylitis. Notes on the study in general: Researchers report that disease-linked clones proved CD8+ and relatively rare in peripheral blood. Within matched ankylosing spondylitis synovial fluid, disease-linked clones were reportedly significantly enriched.

Germline CDR1 is KGHSY and CDR2 is FQNENV. Trimming cost V 0 bases and J 3 bases, with 9 bases left between them. The CDR3 loop spans 14 amino acids. Researchers built TCR beta libraries using quantitative 5'-RACE with molecular barcodes. TCRdb passed the 5' RACE reads through MiXCR, listing each CDR3 protein once. Of roughly 180,000 distinct CDR3 sequences detected, 9.8% appear once; the ten largest clones hold around 15%. This clonotype showed up just a few times. Its cognate antigen is unknown. The clonotype comes from a female donor with ankylosing spondylitis or in good health (not recorded which). The sequenced sample was blood, either unsorted or a sorted T cell fraction (not recorded which). The chain couples TRBV16 to TRBJ2-7; D gene uncertain. In DNA, the CDR3 is TGTGCCAGCAGCCAATCGGGAAACAGCTACGAGCAGTACTTC. It yields the protein CASSQSGNSYEQYF.